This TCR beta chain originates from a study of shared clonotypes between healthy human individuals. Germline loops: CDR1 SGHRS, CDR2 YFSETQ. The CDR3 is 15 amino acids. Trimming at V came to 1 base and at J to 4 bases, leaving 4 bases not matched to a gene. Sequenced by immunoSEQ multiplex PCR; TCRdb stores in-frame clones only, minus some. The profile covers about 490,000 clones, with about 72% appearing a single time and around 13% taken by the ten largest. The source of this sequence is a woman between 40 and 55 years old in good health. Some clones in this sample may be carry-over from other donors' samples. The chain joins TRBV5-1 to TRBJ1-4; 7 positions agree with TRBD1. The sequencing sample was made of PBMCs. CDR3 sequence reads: CASSLRDSYNEKLFF. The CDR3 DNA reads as TGCGCCAGCAGCTTGAGGGACAGCTATAATGAAAAACTGTTTTTT.